This TCR beta chain was recorded in a study of T cell changes during pregnancy in multiple sclerosis. Sequenced by immunoSEQ multiplex PCR; TCRdb stores in-frame clones only, minus some. The table lists tens of thousands of clones, 93% of them singletons. From germline, CDR1 is MDHEN and CDR2 SYDVKM. The CDR3 sequence is 13 residues long. V shed 3 bases and J shed 3 bases, with 9 bases lying between them. This chain uses TRBV28 with TRBJ2-7, with D perhaps TRBD2 (5 bases). Material: peripheral blood, obtained in the second trimester of pregnancy. The receptor's source is a female donor with multiple sclerosis, enrolled in a pregnancy study. The CDR3 protein is CASSFASGYEQYF. The CDR3 coding sequence is TGTGCCAGCAGTTTTGCCAGCGGCTACGAGCAGTACTTC.